Shown below are 21 T cell receptor beta chains from a single sample sequenced in a study of blood T cell repertoires in COVID-19. Sequenced by immunoSEQ multiplex PCR; TCRdb stores in-frame clones only, minus some. The sample has 180,000 or so clones; over 70% are singletons. Sequences were obtained from peripheral blood. These TCRs come from a woman aged 40 to 55 with COVID-19, enrolled during active disease.

V is TRBV4-1 and J is TRBJ2-1, with 8 bases lining up with TRBD2. Germline V gene lookup returns CDR1 MGHRA and CDR2 YSYEKL. J gave up 8 bases and V 4 bases, and 4 bases lay outside the gene matches. CDR3 size: 13 residues. CDR3 sequence: CASSRGLAHEQFF. CDR3 bases: TGCGCCAGCAGCCGAGGACTAGCCCATGAGCAGTTCTTC.

The chain is built from TRBV2 and TRBJ2-2; 7 bases fit TRBD2. The germline V gene encodes CDR1 SNHLY and CDR2 FYNNEI. The CDR3 contains 14 residues. With 6 bases clipped from V and 5 bases from J, the junction kept 6 bases outside the gene matches. CDR3 sequence: CASRGQGGTGELFF. The CDR3 DNA reads TGTGCCAGCAGAGGGCAGGGAGGGACCGGGGAGCTGTTTTTT.

V is TRBV6-6 and J is TRBJ2-7, with a weak D call TRBD2 (5 bases). The CDR3 covers 13 residues. Trimming cost V 7 bases and J 1 base, with 11 bases left between them. Germline V gene data show CDR1 as MNHNY and CDR2 as SVGAGI (reference sequence). CDR3 sequence: CASIEGLSYEQYF. The CDR3 nucleotides are TGTGCCAGCATCGAAGGACTTTCCTACGAGCAGTACTTC.

This rearrangement joins TRBV5-1 to TRBJ2-7, with 7 bases aligning to TRBD1. The V segment lost 4 bases and the J segment 3 bases; nucleotides outside the gene matches: 7. Germline V gene data show CDR1 as SGHRS and CDR2 as YFSETQ. The CDR3 is made up of 14 amino acids. The CDR3 sequence is CASSRDREGYEQYF. CDR3 DNA sequence: TGCGCCAGCAGCCGAGACAGGGAAGGCTACGAGCAGTACTTC.

The V gene is TRBV9, the J gene TRBJ2-7; D is unclear. Germline V CDR1 and CDR2: SGDLS, YYNGEE. This CDR3 has 13 residues. Trimming took off 6 bases at V and 0 bases at J, with 10 bases between the two ends. CDR3: CASKARSSYEQYF. As DNA, the CDR3 is TGTGCCAGCAAAGCCCGGAGCTCCTACGAGCAGTACTTC.

The chain uses TRBV28 and TRBJ2-1; 7 nucleotides line up with TRBD2. CDR1 and CDR2 (germline): MDHEN, SYDVKM. V was pared by 7 bases and J by 7 bases, with 10 bases of the junction left unmatched. The CDR3 has 14 residues. DNA for the CDR3: TGTGCCAGCACCCAGGGACTACTGGGGAATGAGCAGTTCTTC. It encodes CASTQGLLGNEQFF. Variable domain in full (rest from reference TRBV28 and TRBJ2-1): DVKVTQSSRYLVKRTGEKVFLECVQDMDHENMFWYRQDPGLGLRLIYFSYDVKMKEKGDIPEGYSVSREKKERFSLILESASTNQTSMYLCASTQGLLGNEQFFGPGTRLTVL.

The chain combines TRBV19 with TRBJ2-7; TRBD2 agrees at 11 bases. The CDR3 consists of 16 residues. The trim removed 3 bases at V and 3 bases at J, leaving 7 bases unmatched. Germline V gene sequence: CDR1 LNHDA, CDR2 SQIVND (reference sequence). The CDR3 coding sequence is TGTGCCAGTAGTATCTCTACTAGCGGGAGCCACTACGAGCAGTACTTC. Amino acids: CASSISTSGSHYEQYF.

The rearrangement links TRBV19 to TRBJ2-7, with TRBD1 matching over 10 bases. Germline V gene data show CDR1 as LNHDA and CDR2 as SQIVND (reference sequence). Trimming took 8 bases from V and 3 from J; bases not matched to a gene: 10. The CDR3 is 15 residues long. The CDR3 nucleotides are TGTGCCAGTTCCCCTGGGACAGGGGAAAACTACGAGCAGTACTTC. It codes for CASSPGTGENYEQYF.

The chain uses TRBV7-9 and TRBJ2-7; 7 positions match TRBD1. Germline CDR1 is SEHNR and CDR2 is FQNEAQ (reference sequence). Trimming at V came to 4 bases and at J to 3 bases, leaving 6 bases not matched to a gene. This CDR3 has 14 amino acids. CDR3: CASSWTGTDYEQYF. CDR3 in DNA: TGTGCCAGCAGCTGGACCGGGACAGACTACGAGCAGTACTTC.

The gene calls are TRBV25-1 and TRBJ1-2; 7 nucleotides agree with TRBD1. From germline, CDR1 is MGHDK and CDR2 SYGVNS. J gave up 4 bases and V 3 bases, and 5 bases lay outside the gene matches. The CDR3 extends over 14 amino acids. Here the CDR3 reads CASSEEGAGYGYTF. CDR3 bases: TGTGCCAGCAGTGAGGAGGGGGCAGGCTATGGCTACACCTTC.

The CDR3 loop is CASSYDEDQPQHF. The CDR3, as DNA: TGTGCCAGCAGTTACGATGAGGATCAGCCCCAGCATTTT. The V call is TRBV6-5, the J call TRBJ1-5; no definite D call. Germline lookup yields CDR1 MNHEY and CDR2 SVGAGI. The CDR3 contains 13 residues. Between the trimmed V and J ends, which lost 2 bases and 5 bases, there was a span of 7 bases.

This chain's CDR3 is CASSFTGSEQYF. CDR3 DNA: TGTGCCAGCAGCTTTACAGGTAGCGAGCAGTACTTC. The chain couples TRBV5-6 to TRBJ2-7, with D tentatively TRBD1 (5 bases). Trimming stripped 2 bases from V and 6 bases from J, with 9 bases between. The CDR3 has 12 amino acids. The germline CDR1 and CDR2 sequences are SGHDT and YYEEEE.

This chain joins TRBV18 and TRBJ1-5, with D possibly matching TRBD1 (6 bases). Germline values: CDR1 KGHSH, CDR2 LQKENI. The CDR3 covers 17 residues. With 3 bases removed from V and 2 bases from J, the gap between germline ends came to 17 bases. The chain's CDR3 is CASSPRRMNRGNQPQHF. The CDR3 nucleotides are TGTGCCAGCTCACCGCGGAGGATGAACAGGGGCAATCAGCCCCAGCATTTT.

This chain connects TRBV5-1 to TRBJ1-4, with TRBD1 identical over 9 bases. Germline trimming cut 4 bases from V and 0 bases from J; bases unmatched to any gene: 4. This CDR3 has 16 amino acids. Germline V gene sequence: CDR1 SGHRS, CDR2 YFSETQ. CDR3 in amino acids: CASSPQGATTNEKLFF. The CDR3 DNA sequence: TGCGCCAGCAGCCCACAGGGGGCAACAACTAATGAAAAACTGTTTTTT.

This chain uses TRBV5-1 with TRBJ2-3, with TRBD1 matching 7 bases. The germline gives CDR1 SGHRS, CDR2 YFSETQ. The CDR3 has 14 residues. Trimming cost V 6 bases and J 1 base; bases outside gene matches: 5. CDR3 residues: CASTRTGRTDTQYF. CDR3 sequence (DNA): TGCGCCAGCACCCGGACAGGCCGCACAGATACGCAGTATTTT. Full variable domain (missing parts from reference TRBV5-1 and TRBJ2-3): KAGVTQTPRYLIKTRGQQVTLSCSPISGHRSVSWYQQTPGQGLQFLFEYFSETQRNKGNFPGRFSGRQFSNSRSEMNVSTLELGDSALYLCASTRTGRTDTQYFGPGTRLTVL.

CDR3 bases: TGTGCCACCAGTGACCGGACTAGCGGGAGGGCGATTGGGGAGACCCAGTACTTC. Its translation is CATSDRTSGRAIGETQYF. The chain joins TRBV24-1 to TRBJ2-5; 15 bases are shared with TRBD2. CDR1 and CDR2 from the germline V gene are KGHDR and SFDVKD. V was pared by 4 bases and J by 5 bases, with 10 bases of the junction left unmatched. The CDR3 loop spans 18 amino acids.

About this clone itself: In the same sample, other DNA sequences code for this CDR3. The chain carries TRBV28 and TRBJ2-2, with 7 bases lining up with TRBD1. Germline values: CDR1 MDHEN, CDR2 SYDVKM. This CDR3 region has 13 residues. V trimming: 6 bases; J trimming: 5 bases; junction bases outside the gene matches: 3. The CDR3 nucleotides read TGTGCCAGCAGGACAGGGAATACCGGGGAGCTGTTTTTT. As protein: CASRTGNTGELFF.

This chain links TRBV19 with TRBJ2-3; 11 nucleotides agree with TRBD1. Germline CDR1 LNHDA, CDR2 SQIVND (reference sequence). CDR3 length equals 15 residues. With 3 bases clipped from V and 4 bases from J, the junction kept 3 bases outside the gene matches. The CDR3 bases are TGTGCCAGTAGTATTGGGACAGGGGGTCCAGATACGCAGTATTTT. This sequence encodes CASSIGTGGPDTQYF.

The chain joins TRBV18 to TRBJ2-5; a weak D match, TRBD2 (5 bases). This CDR3 region has 13 residues. Germline CDR1 KGHSH, CDR2 LQKENI. Deletions cut 5 bases from V and 3 bases from J, with 10 bases between. The CDR3 loop reads CASSAGLKETQYF. The CDR3 coding sequence is TGTGCCAGCTCAGCGGGTCTTAAAGAGACCCAGTACTTC.

The CDR3 sequence is CASRGAGRLFYGYTF. The CDR3 region has the DNA TGTGCCAGCAGAGGGGCAGGGCGACTCTTTTATGGCTACACCTTC. V and J are TRBV6-5 and TRBJ1-2; D perhaps matches TRBD1 (5 bases). The germline V gene encodes CDR1 MNHEY and CDR2 SVGAGI. The V end was cut by 6 bases, the J end by 5 bases, with 19 bases between. CDR3 length equals 15 residues.

This clone has just a few counts. The V gene is TRBV5-4, the J gene TRBJ1-2, with 10 positions matching TRBD1. V dropped 5 bases and J dropped 4; count of bases not matched to a gene: 17. The CDR3 is 18 amino acids. Germline V gene lookup returns CDR1 SGHNT and CDR2 YYREEE (reference sequence). CDR3 sequence reads: CASSSIGQGEVWSYGYTF. As DNA, the CDR3 is TGTGCCAGCAGTTCGATCGGACAGGGGGAGGTCTGGAGCTATGGCTACACCTTC. The complete variable domain, with remaining parts taken from reference TRBV5-4 and TRBJ1-2, reads ETGVTQSPTHLIKTRGQQVTLRCSSQSGHNTVSWYQQALGQGPQFIFQYYREEENGRGNFPPRFSGLQFPNYSSELNVNALELDDSALYLCASSSIGQGEVWSYGYTFGSGTRLTVV.